Below are 18 T cell receptor beta chains sequenced from a single sample in a study of shared clonotypes between healthy human individuals. Method: immunoSEQ multiplex PCR; TCRdb's copy keeps in-frame clones and lacks some. The repertoire consists of 450,000 to 500,000 clones, with 70% to 80% occurring once and the leading ten covering 9.5% to 15%. The specimen sequenced was PBMCs. Every receptor here comes from a woman in her thirties or forties in good health. Some clones in this sample may be carry-over from other donors' samples.

The V and J genes are TRBV28 and TRBJ1-1; 9 bases agree with TRBD1. CDR1 is MDHEN and CDR2 is SYDVKM in the germline V gene. The J segment lost 4 bases and the V segment lost 3 bases, leaving 6 bases of the junction unmatched. The CDR3 consists of 15 residues. Here the CDR3 reads CASSFSPGQGTEAFF. The CDR3 nucleotides are TGTGCCAGCAGTTTTTCACCGGGACAGGGCACTGAAGCTTTCTTT.

The chain employs TRBV14 and TRBJ2-7; D unresolved. With 4 bases removed from V and 3 bases from J, the gap between germline ends came to 16 bases. The V gene's germline CDR1 is SGHDN and CDR2 FVKESK. This CDR3 has 15 residues. CDR3 nucleotide sequence: TGTGCCAGCAGCCTCCGGCCCGGGCTCGTCTACGAGCAGTACTTC. Translation gives CASSLRPGLVYEQYF.

This chain uses TRBV28 with TRBJ1-2; TRBD1 is a possible D gene (6 bases). The germline V gene encodes CDR1 MDHEN and CDR2 SYDVKM. V was pared by 5 bases and J by 12 bases, with 16 bases between. The CDR3 has 12 amino acids. The CDR3 sequence is CASSQDTAGDTF. The CDR3 coding sequence is TGTGCCAGCAGTCAGGACACGGCAGGGGACACCTTC.

The gene calls are TRBV15 and TRBJ2-1; 13 positions agree with TRBD2. The CDR3 is 16 residues long. Germline V gene data show CDR1 as LNHNV and CDR2 as YYDKDF (reference sequence). V lost 3 bases and J lost 5; bases outside the gene matches: 4. DNA of the CDR3: TGTGCCACCAGCAGCGGACTAGCGGGAGTGAACAATGAGCAGTTCTTC. Encoded protein: CATSSGLAGVNNEQFF. The whole variable domain, remainder taken from reference TRBV15 and TRBJ2-1, is DAMVIQNPRYQVTQFGKPVTLSCSQTLNHNVMYWYQQKSSQAPKLLFHYYDKDFNNEADTPDNFQSRRPNTSFCFLDIRSPGLGDTAMYLCATSSGLAGVNNEQFFGPGTRLTVL.

This clone showed up just a few times. The CDR3 here is CASGQGNTDTQYF. The CDR3 DNA is TGCGCCAGCGGACAGGGAAACACAGATACGCAGTATTTT. The rearrangement joins TRBV5-1 to TRBJ2-3, with 8 bases lining up with TRBD1. This CDR3 comprises 13 residues. The V and J ends lost 7 bases and 2 bases, in that order; junction bases with no gene match: 3. Per the germline V gene, CDR1 is SGHRS and CDR2 is YFSETQ.

The chain couples TRBV30 to TRBJ1-2; tentative D call: TRBD1 (6 bases). There are 16 residues in the CDR3. V was cut by 0 bases and J by 4 bases, with 18 bases left in between. Germline V gene sequence: CDR1 GTSNPN, CDR2 SVGIG (reference sequence). CDR3 residues: CAWSVQLRRGIYGYTF. In nucleotides, the CDR3 is TGTGCCTGGAGTGTACAGCTGCGCAGGGGAATCTATGGCTACACCTTC.

J is TRBJ2-1 and V is TRBV25-1; 7 bases fit TRBD2. Germline V lookup: CDR1 MGHDK, CDR2 SYGVNS. This CDR3 comprises 17 residues. V shed 0 bases, J shed 1 base, and the junction held 6 bases outside the gene matches. CDR3 sequence reads: CASSEYGGSRSYNEQFF. CDR3 DNA: TGTGCCAGCAGTGAATACGGCGGGAGCCGATCCTACAATGAGCAGTTCTTC.

In its sample, this clone was seen a few times. This chain joins TRBV7-6 and TRBJ2-1; possible D gene TRBD2, 6 bases. Trimming took off 6 bases at V and 8 bases at J, with 14 bases between the two ends. The CDR3 is made up of 13 amino acids. CDR1 is SGHVS, CDR2 FNYEAQ, per germline. The CDR3 reads CASRGGMKHEQFF. DNA for the CDR3: TGTGCCAGCAGGGGCGGGATGAAGCATGAGCAGTTCTTC.

The J gene is TRBJ1-5, the V gene TRBV27, with TRBD1 as a possible D gene (5 bases). CDR3 length: 14 residues. V was trimmed by 1 base and J by 7 bases, leaving 11 bases between them. Germline V gives CDR1 MNHEY, CDR2 SMNVEV (reference sequence). CDR3 protein: CASSLWQGLQPQHF. The CDR3 bases are TGTGCCAGCAGTTTATGGCAGGGCCTCCAGCCCCAGCATTTT.

V and J are TRBV5-6 and TRBJ2-1, with D hard to call. Trimming pared 1 base from V and 7 bases from J, leaving 3 bases between. Germline V CDR1 and CDR2: SGHDT, YYEEEE. The CDR3 runs to 11 residues. The CDR3 sequence: CASSLINEQFF. CDR3 coding DNA: TGTGCCAGCAGCTTGATTAATGAGCAGTTCTTC. The whole variable domain, remainder taken from reference TRBV5-6 and TRBJ2-1, is DAGVTQSPTHLIKTRGQQVTLRCSPKSGHDTVSWYQQALGQGPQFIFQYYEEEERQRGNFPDRFSGHQFPNYSSELNVNALLLGDSALYLCASSLINEQFFGPGTRLTVL.

Comments on this clone: A much larger clone differs from this one at a single base, so this may be a read error. Other DNA sequences within the sample encode an identical CDR3. The chain links TRBV6-6 to TRBJ2-6; no firm D call. V lost 0 bases and J lost 1, with 1 base in between. Germline-derived CDR1 and CDR2 are MNHNY and SVGAGI (reference sequence). This CDR3 contains 14 residues. This CDR3 is CASSYSSGANVLTF. CDR3 in DNA: TGTGCCAGCAGTTACTCGTCTGGGGCCAACGTCCTGACTTTC.

This sequence joins TRBV18 and TRBJ2-5; TRBD1 is a possible D gene (5 bases). The CDR3 is made up of 15 amino acids. Germline CDR1 and CDR2: KGHSH and LQKENI. V was shortened by 2 bases and J by 3 bases, with 13 bases between the two germline ends. The CDR3 nucleotides are TGTGCCAGCTCACCAGTCGGACAAGGAAAAGAGACCCAGTACTTC. Translated: CASSPVGQGKETQYF.

This clone was counted a few times. This chain joins TRBV7-2 and TRBJ2-4, with D perhaps matching TRBD1 (6 bases). The germline CDR1 and CDR2 sequences are SGHTA and FQGNSA. CDR3 size: 12 residues. Trimming took 4 bases from V and 8 from J, leaving 9 bases between them. CDR3 sequence (DNA): TGTGCCAGCAGCTCGGACAGTTACATTCAGTACTTC. Amino acid sequence: CASSSDSYIQYF.

The V and J genes are TRBV6-1 and TRBJ1-4; 7 positions match TRBD1. CDR1 is MNHNS and CDR2 is SASEGT in the germline V gene. J was trimmed by 10 bases and V by 3 bases; bases with no gene match: 8. The CDR3 is 14 amino acids. Here the CDR3 reads CASSDGQGVGKLFF. CDR3 in DNA: TGTGCCAGCAGTGATGGGCAGGGGGTGGGAAAACTGTTTTTT.

The chain links TRBV15 to TRBJ2-4; D perhaps matches TRBD2 (6 bases). V was pared by 0 bases and J by 9 bases, with 15 bases between. Per germline, CDR1 LNHNV and CDR2 YYDKDF (reference sequence). This CDR3 spans 15 amino acids. The CDR3 DNA reads as TGTGCCACCAGCAGAGATCGGGGGAACGCGGCCATTCAGTACTTC. It is translated as CATSRDRGNAAIQYF. The variable domain in full, with the rest retrieved from reference TRBV15 and TRBJ2-4, is DAMVIQNPRYQVTQFGKPVTLSCSQTLNHNVMYWYQQKSSQAPKLLFHYYDKDFNNEADTPDNFQSRRPNTSFCFLDIRSPGLGDTAMYLCATSRDRGNAAIQYFGAGTRLSVL.

V usage is TRBV10-3 and J usage is TRBJ2-1; TRBD2 aligns across 8 bases. The germline V gene has CDR1 ENHRY and CDR2 SYGVKD. Losses at the gene ends were 4 bases for V and 5 bases for J; bases not matched to a gene: 4. The CDR3 extends over 14 amino acids. DNA for the CDR3: TGTGCCATCAGTGCAGAGCGGGAGAACAATGAGCAGTTCTTC. Its translation: CAISAERENNEQFF.

The chain recombines TRBV7-8 with TRBJ2-3; D may be TRBD1 (5 bases). V dropped 5 bases and J dropped 2 bases, with 11 bases sitting between them. Germline assignment: CDR1 SGHVS and CDR2 FQNEAQ. The length of the CDR3 is 14 residues. The chain's CDR3 is CASSLRQNTDTQYF. CDR3 bases: TGTGCCAGCAGCCTCCGACAGAACACAGATACGCAGTATTTT.

The genes are TRBV19 and TRBJ1-5; possible D gene TRBD1, 5 bases. The CDR3 covers 17 residues. CDR1 LNHDA and CDR2 SQIVND come from the germline V gene (reference sequence). V gave up 6 bases and J gave up 1 base, with 19 bases separating them. Here the CDR3 reads CASSPGPGTVSNQPQHF. The CDR3 region has the DNA TGTGCCAGTAGCCCGGGGCCAGGGACTGTCAGCAATCAGCCCCAGCATTTT. Filled out from reference TRBV19 and TRBJ1-5, the complete variable domain reads DGGITQSPKYLFRKEGQNVTLSCEQNLNHDAMYWYRQDPGQGLRLIYYSQIVNDFQKGDIAEGYSVSREKKESFPLTVTSAQKNPTAFYLCASSPGPGTVSNQPQHFGDGTRLSIL.